Presented here are 25 T cell receptor beta chains from one specimen sequenced in a study of T cell responses to AZD1222 COVID-19 vaccine. Sequencing used immunoSEQ multiplex PCR; TCRdb keeps in-frame clones, though not all of them. Among over 100,000 clones listed, roughly 84% were seen once. The sequencing here drew on peripheral blood, taken on day 0 of AZD1222 vaccination. Source of these receptors: an adult in good health.

J is TRBJ2-3 and V is TRBV15; D tentatively reads TRBD1 or TRBD2 (5 bases each). Germline CDR1 and CDR2: LNHNV and YYDKDF (reference sequence). V lost 0 bases, J lost 9 bases, and 16 bases lay in between. The CDR3 spans 15 residues. CDR3 region: CATSRDRLQARTQYF. The CDR3 nucleotides read TGTGCCACCAGCAGAGACCGACTACAGGCCAGGACGCAGTATTTT.

This chain connects TRBV5-1 to TRBJ2-3, with 7 bases that match TRBD2. The CDR3 length is 15 residues. The germline V gene encodes CDR1 SGHRS and CDR2 YFSETQ. The junction had 2 bases not matched to a gene; V was cut back by 1 base and J by 0 bases. CDR3: CASSLIGGSTDTQYF. CDR3 nucleotide sequence: TGCGCCAGCAGCTTGATCGGGGGGAGCACAGATACGCAGTATTTT.

This chain connects TRBV10-2 to TRBJ1-2; D unresolved. The CDR3 totals 13 residues. In germline, CDR1 is WSHSY, CDR2 SAAADI. V was trimmed by 2 bases and J by 5 bases, leaving 9 bases between them. DNA of the CDR3: TGCGCCAGCAGTGAGAGAACAAAGTATGGCTACACCTTC. Encoded protein: CASSERTKYGYTF.

The chain couples TRBV5-4 to TRBJ1-4; D is unclear. The V end lost 4 bases, the J end lost 5 bases, and 9 bases lay between the germline ends. This CDR3 has 13 amino acids. Germline-derived CDR1 and CDR2 are SGHNT and YYREEE (reference sequence). The CDR3 loop reads CASSGYGNEKLFF. The CDR3 DNA sequence: TGTGCCAGCAGCGGGTATGGGAATGAAAAACTGTTTTTT.

The chain is built from TRBV28 and TRBJ1-2, with TRBD1 matching 10 bases. J gave up 4 bases and V 6 bases, and 8 bases lay outside the gene matches. Germline V CDR1 and CDR2: MDHEN, SYDVKM. The CDR3 sequence is 15 residues long. CDR3 residues: CASSPDRGHIYGYTF. The CDR3 nucleotides are TGTGCCAGCAGCCCTGACAGGGGGCATATCTATGGCTACACCTTC.

V is TRBV7-2 and J is TRBJ1-1; TRBD1 matches at 7 bases. From germline, CDR1 is SGHTA and CDR2 FQGNSA. The CDR3 covers 18 residues. The V and J ends lost 5 bases and 0 bases, in that order; junction bases with no gene match: 15. CDR3 bases: TGTGCCAGCAGCATAAGGGACAGCCCTTTGACTTTGAACACTGAAGCTTTCTTT. This sequence encodes CASSIRDSPLTLNTEAFF. Full variable domain (remainder filled in from reference TRBV7-2 and TRBJ1-1): GAGVSQSPSNKVTEKGKDVELRCDPISGHTALYWYRQSLGQGLEFLIYFQGNSAPDKSGLPSDRFSAERTGGSVSTLTIQRTQQEDSAVYLCASSIRDSPLTLNTEAFFGQGTRLTVV.

DNA for the CDR3: TGTGCCAGTACCGACAGGGGATTGAATAATTCACCCCTCCACTTT. Translation: CASTDRGLNNSPLHF. The chain carries TRBV2 and TRBJ1-6, with 8 bases fitting TRBD1. This CDR3 spans 15 amino acids. The germline gives CDR1 SNHLY, CDR2 FYNNEI. V shed 9 bases, J shed 5 bases, and the junction held 9 bases outside the gene matches.

The rearrangement links TRBV6-1 to TRBJ1-5; no firm D call. CDR3 length: 13 amino acids. Germline V gene sequence: CDR1 MNHNS, CDR2 SASEGT. Trimming took 2 bases from V and 7 from J, leaving 9 bases between them. As DNA, the CDR3 is TGTGCCAGCAGTGAAATAGTCTGGCAGCCCCAGCATTTT. Its translation is CASSEIVWQPQHF.

The genes are TRBV5-1 and TRBJ1-4; the D gene is possibly TRBD1 (6 bases). Germline V gives CDR1 SGHRS, CDR2 YFSETQ. V was shortened by 1 base and J by 4 bases, with 8 bases between the two germline ends. The CDR3 is 14 amino acids. In nucleotides, the CDR3 is TGCGCCAGCAGCTTGACAGGGATTAATGAAAAACTGTTTTTT. Its protein is CASSLTGINEKLFF. The full variable domain, in which reference TRBV5-1 and TRBJ1-4 provide the parts outside the CDR3, is KAGVTQTPRYLIKTRGQQVTLSCSPISGHRSVSWYQQTPGQGLQFLFEYFSETQRNKGNFPGRFSGRQFSNSRSEMNVSTLELGDSALYLCASSLTGINEKLFFGSGTQLSVL.

This chain uses TRBV6-5 with TRBJ1-2; tentatively, D is TRBD1 (5 bases). Per the germline V gene, CDR1 is MNHEY and CDR2 is SVGAGI. The length of the CDR3 is 14 residues. Trimming pared 0 bases from V and 2 bases from J, leaving 7 bases between. The CDR3 loop is CASSYSWGNYGYTF. CDR3 DNA: TGTGCCAGCAGTTACTCTTGGGGGAACTATGGCTACACCTTC.

The genes are TRBV28 and TRBJ1-1; 7 bases line up with TRBD1. V gave up 5 bases and J gave up 6 bases; unmatched junction bases: 12. CDR3 length: 15 amino acids. Germline CDR1 and CDR2: MDHEN and SYDVKM. CDR3 sequence: CASSPWGVQGAEAFF. As DNA, the CDR3 is TGTGCCAGCAGTCCATGGGGGGTCCAGGGGGCTGAAGCTTTCTTT.

This clone was counted once. This chain links TRBV5-4 with TRBJ2-5, with a weak D call TRBD1 (5 bases). Looked up from germline, CDR1 is SGHNT and CDR2 is YYREEE (reference sequence). Trimming pared 2 bases from V and 7 bases from J, leaving 15 bases between. The CDR3 is 14 amino acids. CDR3: CASSLYYNQGTQYF. CDR3 bases: TGTGCCAGCAGCTTATATTATAATCAGGGGACCCAGTACTTC.

V usage is TRBV19 and J usage is TRBJ1-3, with D perhaps TRBD1 (5 bases). V was cut by 3 bases and J by 0 bases, with 9 bases left in between. Germline loops: CDR1 LNHDA, CDR2 SQIVND (reference sequence). This CDR3 is 15 amino acids long. CDR3 residues: CASSMRDSSGNTIYF. In DNA form, the CDR3 reads TGTGCCAGTAGTATGCGTGACAGCTCTGGAAACACCATATATTTT.

V usage is TRBV21-1 and J usage is TRBJ1-2; the table's D call, TRBD1, has no DNA check behind it. TRBV21-1 is a documented pseudogene. The CDR3 is 20 amino acids. CDR3 in amino acids: CASSKARVRRLLTESYGYTF. CDR3 nucleotides: TGTGCCAGCAGCAAAGCGCGAGTCCGTCGCTTACTCACAGAATCCTATGGCTACACCTTC.

The chain couples TRBV6-1 to TRBJ2-7, with D possibly called TRBD1 or TRBD2 (5 bases each). The length of the CDR3 is 16 residues. Germline values: CDR1 MNHNS, CDR2 SASEGT. The CDR3 DNA is TGTGCCAGCAGCGAAGAGGCCTCCCGGGGCCCTTACGAGCAGTACGTC. Translation: CASSEEASRGPYEQYV.

The chain combines TRBV7-9 with TRBJ2-1; the match to TRBD2 covers 12 bases. Germline-derived CDR1 and CDR2 are SEHNR and FQNEAQ (reference sequence). With V trimmed by 5 bases and J by 7 bases, 3 bases remained unmatched. The CDR3 extends over 14 amino acids. This chain's CDR3 is CASSASGGANEQFF. The CDR3 DNA follows: TGTGCCAGCAGCGCTAGCGGGGGGGCTAATGAGCAGTTCTTC.

This clone was seen a single time. This rearrangement joins TRBV28 to TRBJ2-1, with 13 nucleotides matching TRBD2. The germline V gene has CDR1 MDHEN and CDR2 SYDVKM. Unmatched junction bases numbered 6, after V lost 6 bases and J lost 10 bases. The length of the CDR3 is 14 residues. CDR3 residues: CASRRTSGRREQFF. The DNA for the CDR3 is TGTGCCAGCAGGCGGACTAGCGGGAGACGAGAGCAGTTCTTC.

This rearrangement joins TRBV14 to TRBJ1-2; D gene ambiguous. The CDR3 is 14 amino acids. V lost 1 base to trimming and J lost 2 bases, with 8 bases between them. CDR1 and CDR2 from the germline V gene are SGHDN and FVKESK. This CDR3 reads CASSQGRGNYGYTF. Here the CDR3 DNA reads TGTGCCAGCAGCCAAGGTCGCGGCAACTATGGCTACACCTTC.

The chain couples TRBV4-3 to TRBJ1-1, with unresolved D. V was clipped by 4 bases and J by 1 base, with 13 bases between them. There are 15 residues in the CDR3. CDR1 is LGHNA, CDR2 YSLEER, per germline. Here the CDR3 reads CASSLLLQENTEAFF. The CDR3 region has the DNA TGCGCCAGCAGCCTCCTACTTCAGGAGAACACTGAAGCTTTCTTT.

The V and J genes are TRBV7-9 and TRBJ2-5; TRBD2 agrees at 8 bases. CDR3 length: 17 residues. The germline gives CDR1 SEHNR, CDR2 FQNEAQ (reference sequence). V shed 6 bases, J shed 2 bases, and the junction held 14 bases outside the gene matches. The DNA of the CDR3 is TGTGCCAGCAGACCGGCCCGGGGGGGATTCGGTCAAGAGACCCAGTACTTC. It is translated as CASRPARGGFGQETQYF.

This clone has only one observation. J is TRBJ2-1 and V is TRBV27; the match to TRBD1 covers 9 bases. V dropped 4 bases and J dropped 6; count of bases not matched to a gene: 7. This CDR3 is 15 amino acids long. Germline CDR1 MNHEY, CDR2 SMNVEV (reference sequence). The CDR3 loop reads CASSSDPGQGNEQFF. In DNA form, the CDR3 reads TGTGCCAGCAGTTCCGACCCGGGACAGGGCAATGAGCAGTTCTTC.

This chain uses TRBV18 with TRBJ1-5; 7 nucleotides line up with TRBD1. The germline CDR1 and CDR2 sequences are KGHSH and LQKENI. This CDR3 spans 15 amino acids. V shed 3 bases, J shed 4 bases, and the junction held 6 bases outside the gene matches. Here the CDR3 reads CASSPPGGRNQPQHF. The CDR3 DNA is TGTGCCAGCTCACCTCCAGGGGGGAGGAATCAGCCCCAGCATTTT. The full variable domain, with the rest looked up from reference TRBV18 and TRBJ1-5, is NAGVMQNPRHLVRRRGQEARLRCSPMKGHSHVYWYRQLPEEGLKFMVYLQKENIIDESGMPKERFSAEFPKEGPSILRIQQVVRGDSAAYFCASSPPGGRNQPQHFGDGTRLSIL.

The V call is TRBV5-1, the J call TRBJ2-2, with a weak D call TRBD2 (6 bases). The ends were cut back, 8 bases at V and 0 bases at J, with 11 bases in the middle. In germline, CDR1 is SGHRS, CDR2 YFSETQ. This CDR3 has 14 amino acids. CDR3 residues: CASGGLANTGELFF. In nucleotides, the CDR3 is TGCGCCAGTGGGGGACTCGCGAACACCGGGGAGCTGTTTTTT.

In this sample, this clone turned up once. The chain combines TRBV28 with TRBJ1-1; 7 bases align to TRBD1. The V gene's germline CDR1 is MDHEN and CDR2 SYDVKM. CDR3 length equals 15 residues. Trimming cost V 5 bases and J 0 bases; bases outside gene matches: 6. The CDR3 nucleotides are TGTGCCAGCAGTCGTTGGACAGGCATGAACACTGAAGCTTTCTTT. This translates into CASSRWTGMNTEAFF.

This chain uses TRBV18 with TRBJ1-3; 11 bases agree with TRBD1. Germline CDR1 reads KGHSH; CDR2 reads LQKENI. J gave up 3 bases and V 3 bases, and 4 bases lay outside the gene matches. The CDR3 runs to 16 residues. The CDR3 DNA is TGTGCCAGCTCACCCGGACAGGGGGCCATTGGAAACACCATATATTTT. Translated, it gives CASSPGQGAIGNTIYF.